Below, 7 T cell receptor beta chains from the same sample are listed, as sequenced in a study of TIL therapy for anti-PD-1-resistant metastatic lung cancer. Time point in this sample: pre-treatment sample, taken before nivolumab and TIL therapy. The libraries were made with immunoSEQ v3. Repertoires were generated with immunoSEQ multiplex PCR, while TCRdb's copy carries only in-frame clones and drops some. The profile covers some 45,000 clones, with 80% to 90% appearing a single time and 4% to 6% taken by the ten largest. Sequencing used blood, obtained at baseline. The receptor source for this set is a person aged 25 to 79 with non-small cell lung cancer.

The chain recombines TRBV28 with TRBJ1-2, with 11 bases fitting TRBD1. This CDR3 has 18 residues. V was pared by 5 bases and J by 0 bases, with 11 bases of the junction left unmatched. The germline V gene has CDR1 MDHEN and CDR2 SYDVKM. CDR3 protein: CASSTSSGTGGPNYGYTF. The DNA of the CDR3 is TGTGCCAGCAGTACGTCTTCCGGGACAGGGGGTCCTAACTATGGCTACACCTTC.

J is TRBJ2-1 and V is TRBV30; TRBD1 agrees at 7 bases. The germline CDR1 and CDR2 sequences are GTSNPN and SVGIG (reference sequence). V lost 1 base, J lost 0 bases, and 6 bases stayed unmatched. CDR3 length equals 16 residues. Here the CDR3 DNA reads TGTGCCTGGAGTGCCACGGGACAGAGCTCCTACAATGAGCAGTTCTTC. Translating gives CAWSATGQSSYNEQFF.

The V and J genes are TRBV11-2 and TRBJ2-5, with 12 bases that match TRBD2. The CDR3 loop spans 17 amino acids. Germline CDR1 is SGHAT and CDR2 is FQNNGV. With V trimmed by 1 base and J by 5 bases, 8 bases remained unmatched. CDR3 nucleotide sequence: TGTGCCAGCAGCTTAGGCGCTAGCGGGGGGGCAGTTGAGACCCAGTACTTC. Protein product: CASSLGASGGAVETQYF.

The rearrangement joins TRBV10-3 to TRBJ2-1; tentative D call: TRBD1 (5 bases). Germline CDR1 and CDR2: ENHRY and SYGVKD. Trimming took 0 bases from V and 8 from J, leaving 11 bases between them. This CDR3 region has 14 residues. As DNA, the CDR3 is TGTGCCATCAGTGAGTCAGGGGCCCTTGATGAGCAGTTCTTC. Protein product: CAISESGALDEQFF.

The V gene is TRBV6-2 or TRBV6-3, the J gene TRBJ1-5; a possible D gene is TRBD1 (6 bases). V was shortened by 1 base and J by 3 bases, with 7 bases between the two germline ends. The CDR3 has 14 amino acids. Germline CDR1 reads MNHEY; CDR2 reads SVGEGT. The CDR3 sequence: CASSYLGANQPQHF. CDR3 nucleotides: TGTGCCAGCAGTTACTTGGGGGCCAATCAGCCCCAGCATTTT.

The chain joins TRBV5-1 to TRBJ2-1; 7 bases match TRBD1. Germline loops: CDR1 SGHRS, CDR2 YFSETQ. V lost 4 bases to trimming and J lost 5 bases; unmatched junction nucleotides: 6. The CDR3 runs to 14 residues. This chain's CDR3 is CASSPGTENNEQFF. The CDR3 DNA reads as TGCGCCAGCAGCCCCGGGACAGAAAACAATGAGCAGTTCTTC. The variable domain in full, completed from reference TRBV5-1 and TRBJ2-1, reads KAGVTQTPRYLIKTRGQQVTLSCSPISGHRSVSWYQQTPGQGLQFLFEYFSETQRNKGNFPGRFSGRQFSNSRSEMNVSTLELGDSALYLCASSPGTENNEQFFGPGTRLTVL.

V is TRBV29-1 and J is TRBJ1-4, with TRBD1 matching over 8 bases. CDR3 size: 13 residues. With 6 bases clipped from V and 5 bases from J, the junction kept 5 bases outside the gene matches. CDR1 and CDR2 from the germline V gene are SQVTM and ANQGSEA. The CDR3 spells CSVGTGVNEKLFF. Here the CDR3 DNA reads TGCAGCGTCGGGACAGGTGTGAATGAAAAACTGTTTTTT.